This T cell receptor beta chain originates from a study of cytomegalovirus exposure and HLA in healthy donors. Germline lookup yields CDR1 SGHNT and CDR2 YYREEE (reference sequence). Trimming at V came to 4 bases and at J to 5 bases, leaving 7 bases not matched to a gene. This CDR3 has 16 amino acids. For this clone: What it binds is not known.

PCR was performed using 60 Vbeta and 13 Jbeta primers. Only in-frame clones appear in the TCRdb table, and some are missing; sequencing was by immunoSEQ multiplex PCR. The repertoire holds over 95,000 clones, with about 79% as singletons. Study results and caveats: Some V segments, including TRBV6-2 and TRBV6-3, were excluded as indistinguishable. A classifier reportedly called cytomegalovirus status with high sensitivity and specificity. Presence/absence analyses assumed roughly uniform sequencing depth across donors, which may not hold. In a later analysis, HLA-associated beta chains showed higher expansion and lower generation probabilities than comparable chains.

The clonotype comes from a human donor in good health. The chain couples TRBV5-4 to TRBJ2-2; 11 bases are shared with TRBD2. Sequenced: PBMCs. CDR3 sequence (DNA): TGTGCCAGCAGCCCTCCGGGACTAGCGGAAACCGGGGAGCTGTTTTTT. Protein sequence: CASSPPGLAETGELFF. Variable domain in full (rest from reference TRBV5-4 and TRBJ2-2): ETGVTQSPTHLIKTRGQQVTLRCSSQSGHNTVSWYQQALGQGPQFIFQYYREEENGRGNFPPRFSGLQFPNYSSELNVNALELDDSALYLCASSPPGLAETGELFFGEGSRLTVL.